Shown below are 6 T cell receptor beta chains from a single sample sequenced in a study of beta chain features in type 1 diabetes. The investigators reverse transcribed all of the isolated RNA, so they sequenced expressed TCRB transcripts. Clones were read by immunoSEQ multiplex PCR, and TCRdb kept only the in-frame ones, dropping some. Among about 180,000 clones listed, roughly an eighth were seen once. Sequencing used central memory CD4+ T cells from blood. These receptor sequences come from a woman aged 18 to 35 in good health.

The V and J genes are TRBV9 and TRBJ2-1, with D unclear. Between the trimmed V and J ends, which lost 3 bases and 4 bases, there was a span of 8 bases. CDR1 is SGDLS and CDR2 is YYNGEE in the germline V gene. This CDR3 is built from 13 residues. CDR3 amino acids: CASSALGYNEQFF. CDR3 coding DNA: TGTGCCAGCAGCGCTCTAGGTTACAATGAGCAGTTCTTC.

The J gene is TRBJ2-1, the V gene TRBV9; TRBD1 aligns across 12 bases. J gave up 6 bases and V 0 bases, and 1 base lay outside the gene matches. The V gene's germline CDR1 is SGDLS and CDR2 YYNGEE. The CDR3 is made up of 15 amino acids. The CDR3 loop is CASSVVGQGANEQFF. CDR3 nucleotide sequence: TGTGCCAGCAGCGTAGTGGGACAGGGGGCCAATGAGCAGTTCTTC.

This clone was recorded a few times. The chain carries TRBV6-5 and TRBJ1-5, with 10 bases fitting TRBD1. The germline gives CDR1 MNHEY, CDR2 SVGAGI. The CDR3 is 15 amino acids. V lost 5 bases to trimming and J lost 7 bases; unmatched junction nucleotides: 8. CDR3 DNA sequence: TGTGCCAGCAGTCACGGGACAGGGGCAAGGCAGCCCCAGCATTTT. This gives the protein CASSHGTGARQPQHF.

This clone has only a few counts. The chain employs TRBV4-3 and TRBJ2-7; TRBD2 matches 9 bases. CDR1 and CDR2 (germline): LGHNA, YSLEER. Unmatched junction bases numbered 5, after V lost 0 bases and J lost 5 bases. This CDR3 comprises 15 residues. The DNA for the CDR3 is TGCGCCAGCAGCCAAGACCCGGGGACTAGCAACGAGCAGTACTTC. Protein sequence: CASSQDPGTSNEQYF.

This sequence joins TRBV5-6 and TRBJ2-1, with 9 nucleotides matching TRBD2. The CDR3 spans 15 residues. From germline, CDR1 is SGHDT and CDR2 YYEEEE. V was pared by 4 bases and J by 4 bases, with 6 bases of the junction left unmatched. CDR3 residues: CASSQTSGYYNEQFF. CDR3 coding DNA: TGTGCCAGCAGCCAAACTAGCGGGTATTACAATGAGCAGTTCTTC. Full variable domain (remainder filled in from reference TRBV5-6 and TRBJ2-1): DAGVTQSPTHLIKTRGQQVTLRCSPKSGHDTVSWYQQALGQGPQFIFQYYEEEERQRGNFPDRFSGHQFPNYSSELNVNALLLGDSALYLCASSQTSGYYNEQFFGPGTRLTVL.

V and J are TRBV28 and TRBJ1-1; TRBD1 matches 7 bases. J lost 5 bases, V lost 1 base, and 7 bases had no gene match. CDR1 MDHEN and CDR2 SYDVKM come from the germline V gene. The CDR3 has 15 residues. CDR3 nucleotides: TGTGCCAGCAGTTTATCAAAGGGGGCAAGTACTGAAGCTTTCTTT. Encoded protein: CASSLSKGASTEAFF.